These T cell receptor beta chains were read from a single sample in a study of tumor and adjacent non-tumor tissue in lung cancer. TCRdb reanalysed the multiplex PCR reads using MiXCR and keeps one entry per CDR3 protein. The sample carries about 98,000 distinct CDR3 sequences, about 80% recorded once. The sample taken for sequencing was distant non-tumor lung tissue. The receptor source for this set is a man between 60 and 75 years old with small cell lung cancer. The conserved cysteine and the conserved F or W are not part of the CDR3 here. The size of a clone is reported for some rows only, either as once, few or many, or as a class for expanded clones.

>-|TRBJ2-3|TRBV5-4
TSSDQAGGDTQF
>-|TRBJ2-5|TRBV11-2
TSSLEETQY
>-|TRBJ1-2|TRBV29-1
SVDDHEQLYVYT
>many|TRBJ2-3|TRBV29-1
SVGLAGDITDTQY
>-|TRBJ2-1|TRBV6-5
ASSPGRDGSYNERF
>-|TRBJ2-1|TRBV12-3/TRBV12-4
ASSVYSEQF
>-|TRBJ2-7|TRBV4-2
ASSQDEKSSYEQY
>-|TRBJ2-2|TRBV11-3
DSSYGSGGTGELF
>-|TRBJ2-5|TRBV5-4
ASSPRRGYETQY
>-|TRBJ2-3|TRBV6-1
ASSAYRCKGTDTQY
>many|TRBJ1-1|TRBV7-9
ASSLGLQGQSEAF
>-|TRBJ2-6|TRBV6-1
ASSKATGSGANVLT
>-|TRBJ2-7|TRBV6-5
GSRYSWSFAGQY
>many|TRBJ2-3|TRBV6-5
ASSSGYGTDTQY
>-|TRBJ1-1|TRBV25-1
ASSERPGTAEAF
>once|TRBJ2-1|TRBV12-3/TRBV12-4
ASFDSYNEQF
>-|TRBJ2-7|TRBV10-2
ASNDGGGSNYEQC
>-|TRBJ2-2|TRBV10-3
AISDSEELF
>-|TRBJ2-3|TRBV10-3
AIRTTSNTQY
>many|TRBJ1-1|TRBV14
ASSPINWGTEAF
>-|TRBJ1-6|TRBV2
TSSELWGSSPLH
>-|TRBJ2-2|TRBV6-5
ASSYGRGCVGELF
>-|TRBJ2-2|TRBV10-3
VISARSSTTRELF
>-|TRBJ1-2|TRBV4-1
ASSQEYGRPTNYSYT
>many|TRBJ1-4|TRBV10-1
ASSGGHGGKLF
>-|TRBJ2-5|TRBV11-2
TSSWDSQETQY
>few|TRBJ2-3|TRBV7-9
ASSLGAILGTDTQY
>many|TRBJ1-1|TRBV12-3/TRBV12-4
ASTKTGGASEAF
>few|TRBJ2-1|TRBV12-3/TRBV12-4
ASSFGLAGGLRGNEQF
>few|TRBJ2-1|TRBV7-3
ASSRTSGGTYNEQF
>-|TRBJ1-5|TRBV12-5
GCGLGPEGQPQH
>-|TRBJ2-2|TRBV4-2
ASSSLPGGLF
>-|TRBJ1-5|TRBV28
ASSLGGAVVKPQH